The T cell receptor (beta chain) under discussion was sequenced for a study of blood T cell repertoires in COVID-19. For the study at large: Material from acute and convalescent COVID-19 was sourced from the United States, Italy and Spain. Sources were T cells, B-cell-depleted T cells, or PBMCs; the material itself was cDNA or gDNA.

Study processing details: Amplification from reference gene primers served as the basis for estimated nucleated cell counts. Assay: immunoSEQ multiplex PCR; the TCRdb copy retains only in-frame clones and omits some. The D gene and trimming were derived from the DNA, and the V and J assignments and clone size from that table. The data hold under 300,000 clones, with more than 80% observed a single time. This CDR3 spans 14 amino acids. The V and J ends lost 5 bases and 6 bases respectively, with 16 bases between them. From germline, CDR1 is SGHTA and CDR2 FQGNSA. Material: peripheral blood. This receptor was obtained from a man aged 25 to 40 who had recovered from COVID-19. The chain couples TRBV7-2 to TRBJ2-5; maybe TRBD1 (6 bases). The CDR3 DNA reads TGTGCCAGCAGCCGGAATGTCGGGGACAAGACCCAGTACTTC. Its protein product is CASSRNVGDKTQYF.